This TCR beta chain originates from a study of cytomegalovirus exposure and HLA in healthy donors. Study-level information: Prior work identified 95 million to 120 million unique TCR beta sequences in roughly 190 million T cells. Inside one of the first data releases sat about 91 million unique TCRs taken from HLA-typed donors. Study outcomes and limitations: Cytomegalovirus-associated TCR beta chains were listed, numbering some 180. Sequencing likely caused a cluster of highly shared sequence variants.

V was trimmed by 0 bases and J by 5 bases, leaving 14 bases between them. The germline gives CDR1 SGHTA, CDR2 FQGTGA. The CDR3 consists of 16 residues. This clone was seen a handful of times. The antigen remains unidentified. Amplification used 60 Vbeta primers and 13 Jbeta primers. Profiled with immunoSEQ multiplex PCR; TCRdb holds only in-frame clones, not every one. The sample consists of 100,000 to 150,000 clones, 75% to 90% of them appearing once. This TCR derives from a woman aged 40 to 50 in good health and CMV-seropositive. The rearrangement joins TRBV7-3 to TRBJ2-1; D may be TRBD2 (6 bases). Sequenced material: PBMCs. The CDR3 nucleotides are TGTGCCAGCAGCTTAACGGCGGGGCTCGGCCACAATGAGCAGTTCTTC. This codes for CASSLTAGLGHNEQFF.